The 30 T cell receptor beta chains below all came from one sample that was sequenced in a study of post-analysis software for immune sequencing data. Study findings and constraints: About five TRBV segments (TRBV5-6, TRBV5-1 and TRBV20-1 among them) occurred more frequently in patients than in controls.

Antigen specificity for these receptors is unknown. TCR beta cDNA libraries had unique molecular identifiers. TCRdb reprocessed the PCR reads via MiXCR and lists one record per CDR3 protein. The sample contains hundreds of thousands of distinct CDR3 sequences, roughly 27% of which appear only once. Input material: blood. The receptors originated from a girl aged 5-17 years with multiple sclerosis.

This clonotype has a handful of counts. The chain employs TRBV7-2 and TRBJ2-3; the D gene is possibly TRBD2 (5 bases). CDR1 is SGHTA, CDR2 FQGNSA, per germline. V was cut by 5 bases and J by 4 bases, with 13 bases left in between. CDR3 length: 14 amino acids. The chain's CDR3 is CASSAEGGADTQYF. DNA of the CDR3: TGTGCCAGCAGCGCAGAGGGTGGGGCAGATACGCAGTATTTT.

This clonotype was seen more than once but under ten times. The genes are TRBV20-1 and TRBJ2-5, with D possibly being TRBD2 (6 bases). With 3 bases removed from V and 2 bases from J, the gap between germline ends came to 16 bases. Looked up from germline, CDR1 is DFQATT and CDR2 is SNEGSKA (reference sequence). CDR3 length: 15 residues. CDR3 sequence (DNA): TGCAGTGCTAGTGGGAGTAGCGGTTCACAAGAGACCCAGTACTTC. It specifies CSASGSSGSQETQYF.

The V call is TRBV20-1, the J call TRBJ1-5; D unclear. Germline V CDR1 and CDR2: DFQATT, SNEGSKA (reference sequence). The V gene lost 2 bases and the J gene lost 0 bases, with 17 bases spanning the gap. The CDR3 consists of 17 residues. This chain's CDR3 is CSARLAVATYSNQPQHF. CDR3 DNA: TGCAGTGCTAGACTTGCCGTAGCCACCTATAGCAATCAGCCCCAGCATTTT.

This clonotype came up once. A single base separates this from a much larger clone, so it may be a read error. J is TRBJ2-7 and V is TRBV6-4, with 14 bases fitting TRBD2. CDR3 size: 16 residues. CDR1 MRHNA and CDR2 SNTAGT come from the germline V gene. The CDR3 coding sequence is TGTGTCAGCAGTGCCTCCCGGACTAGCGGGGGGTACGAGCAGTACTTC. The encoded protein is CVSSASRTSGGYEQYF.

The J gene is TRBJ2-5, the V gene TRBV7-9, with a weak D call TRBD1 (5 bases). The CDR3 consists of 15 residues. Germline values: CDR1 SEHNR, CDR2 FQNEAQ (reference sequence). V lost 9 bases to trimming and J lost 1 base, with 18 bases between them. DNA of the CDR3: TGTGCCAGTAGCACAATTCGCAGGGCCCAAGAGACCCAGTACTTC. Translation gives CASSTIRRAQETQYF.

V usage is TRBV3-1 and J usage is TRBJ1-2, with D uncertain. Per the germline V gene, CDR1 is LGHDT and CDR2 is YNNKEL (reference sequence). The CDR3 covers 15 residues. Trimming cost V 0 bases and J 7 bases, with 15 bases left between them. In nucleotides, the CDR3 is TGTGCCAGCAGCCAAGATCTGACGGGCGTCTCTGGCTACACCTTC. Translating gives CASSQDLTGVSGYTF.

The CDR3: CASSGGGPKRRGLDSKGYTF. The CDR3 bases are TGTGCCAGCAGTGGGGGCGGACCAAAGCGGAGGGGGCTTGATTCGAAGGGCTACACCTTC. This rearrangement joins TRBV27 to TRBJ1-2, with TRBD1 matching 7 bases. V shed 5 bases and J 8 bases; nucleotides not matched to a gene: 29. The germline CDR1 and CDR2 sequences are MNHEY and SMNVEV (reference sequence). CDR3 length: 20 residues.

This clonotype was recorded a few times. V and J are TRBV20-1 and TRBJ1-4; D gene ambiguous. From germline, CDR1 is DFQATT and CDR2 SNEGSKA (reference sequence). V lost 2 bases, J lost 8 bases, and 9 bases lay in between. The CDR3 covers 12 residues. The chain's CDR3 is CSARPGYEKLFF. DNA for the CDR3: TGCAGTGCTAGACCGGGGTACGAAAAACTGTTTTTT.

This chain joins TRBV7-2 and TRBJ2-4; the match to TRBD1 covers 9 bases. The CDR3 covers 16 residues. The junction had 9 bases not matched to a gene; V was cut back by 2 bases and J by 7 bases. Germline assignment: CDR1 SGHTA and CDR2 FQGNSA. CDR3 amino acids: CASSLIPGQGGNIQYF. CDR3 DNA: TGTGCCAGCAGCTTAATACCGGGACAGGGCGGTAACATTCAGTACTTC. The whole variable domain, remainder taken from reference TRBV7-2 and TRBJ2-4, is GAGVSQSPSNKVTEKGKDVELRCDPISGHTALYWYRQSLGQGLEFLIYFQGNSAPDKSGLPSDRFSAERTGGSVSTLTIQRTQQEDSAVYLCASSLIPGQGGNIQYFGAGTRLSVL.

This clonotype was counted many times. The V and J genes are TRBV29-1 and TRBJ2-7; D may be TRBD1 or TRBD2 (5 bases each). V was cut by 2 bases and J by 9 bases, with 17 bases left in between. The CDR3 has 13 residues. Per the germline V gene, CDR1 is SQVTM and CDR2 is ANQGSEA. CDR3 in DNA: TGCAGCGTTGAAAAGGGACCCACCAGGTCGCAGTACTTC. Protein product: CSVEKGPTRSQYF.

The V call is TRBV20-1, the J call TRBJ2-5; TRBD1 matches at 8 bases. The germline V gene has CDR1 DFQATT and CDR2 SNEGSKA (reference sequence). The CDR3 length is 17 residues. The ends lost 0 bases at V and 5 bases at J; junction bases unmatched: 14. CDR3 sequence reads: CSARDRTGGDSWETQYF. DNA for the CDR3: TGCAGTGCTAGAGATCGAACAGGGGGTGATTCGTGGGAGACCCAGTACTTC.

This clonotype has more than one count but fewer than ten. The rearrangement uses TRBV4-3 and TRBJ2-1; no reliable D call. V was cut by 0 bases and J by 7 bases, with 10 bases left in between. CDR1 and CDR2 (germline): LGHNA, YSLEER. The CDR3 covers 14 residues. The CDR3 bases are TGCGCCAGCAGCCAAGATAGGAAGGGAAATGAGCAGTTCTTC. It encodes CASSQDRKGNEQFF.

This clonotype was counted between two and nine times. The V gene is TRBV29-1, the J gene TRBJ1-2, with D maybe TRBD1 (5 bases). Per germline, CDR1 SQVTM and CDR2 ANQGSEA. The CDR3 contains 18 residues. Trimming shortened V by 1 base and J by 5 bases, and 26 bases separated the two germline ends. CDR3 in amino acids: CSVEVVQDFTFSGYGYTF. CDR3 sequence (DNA): TGCAGCGTTGAAGTCGTACAGGACTTTACATTCTCGGGGTATGGCTACACCTTC.

This clonotype was recorded at least ten times. The rearrangement uses TRBV6-6 and TRBJ2-5, with D maybe TRBD1 (6 bases). V gave up 6 bases and J gave up 5 bases, with 10 bases separating them. Germline V gene lookup returns CDR1 MNHNY and CDR2 SVGAGI (reference sequence). The CDR3 consists of 12 residues. This CDR3 reads CASRGAGETQYF. Here the CDR3 DNA reads TGTGCCAGCAGGGGGGCAGGGGAGACCCAGTACTTC.

This clonotype has a handful of counts. The chain recombines TRBV11-2 with TRBJ2-3, with D tentatively TRBD2 (5 bases). Trimming removed 8 bases at V and 6 bases at J, with 18 bases between. The CDR3 spans 14 residues. Per the germline V gene, CDR1 is SGHAT and CDR2 is FQNNGV. The CDR3 DNA sequence: TGTGCCAGCCCCCCTCCGGGATCAACGGATACGCAGTATTTT. Translation: CASPPPGSTDTQYF.

This clonotype was found many times. The chain links TRBV20-1 to TRBJ2-4, with D tentatively TRBD2 (6 bases). The CDR3 is 12 residues long. Trimming took off 0 bases at V and 7 bases at J, with 7 bases between the two ends. The V gene's germline CDR1 is DFQATT and CDR2 SNEGSKA (reference sequence). DNA for the CDR3: TGCAGTGCTAGAGAAGGAGGGAACATTCAGTACTTC. This encodes CSAREGGNIQYF.

A remark on this clonotype: A junction end diverges from the germline sequence, so it may reflect a read error. The chain carries TRBV7-2 and TRBJ2-1; TRBD2 agrees at 10 bases. Germline values: CDR1 SGHTA, CDR2 FQGNSA. This CDR3 comprises 17 residues. For the CDR3, the DNA is TGTGCCGGCAGCATATACACACTAGCGGGAAATTACAATGAGCAGTTCTTC. It translates to CAGSIYTLAGNYNEQFF.

CDR3 nucleotide sequence: TGTGCCCTGACAGTGGGAACAGATACGCAGTATTTT. This sequence encodes CALTVGTDTQYF. The rearrangement joins TRBV12-3 or TRBV12-4 to TRBJ2-3, with D possibly TRBD1 on 5 matching bases. The CDR3 has 12 residues. V was cut by 11 bases and J by 3 bases, with 12 bases left in between.

There are a few counts of this clonotype. The V call is TRBV6-6, the J call TRBJ1-2, with TRBD1 identical over 7 bases. Trimming removed 6 bases from V and 1 base from J; junction bases left unmatched: 5. This CDR3 spans 14 amino acids. CDR1 is MNHNY, CDR2 SVGAGI, per germline (reference sequence). CDR3 DNA: TGTGCCAGCAGACCGGGACAGAGTAACTATGGCTACACCTTC. As protein: CASRPGQSNYGYTF.

This clonotype has ten or more counts. The CDR3 DNA is TGTGCCAGCAGCTTGGAAGGGACGGGGGCCTACGAGCAGTACTTC. Translating gives CASSLEGTGAYEQYF. The chain couples TRBV5-5 to TRBJ2-7, with D possibly TRBD2 on 6 matching bases. CDR1 is SGHKS and CDR2 is YYEKEE in the germline V gene (reference sequence). There are 15 residues in the CDR3. V lost 0 bases, J lost 2 bases, and 12 bases lay in between.

This clonotype turned up a few times. The V and J genes are TRBV15 and TRBJ1-2; possibly TRBD1 for D (5 bases). The V gene lost 1 base and the J gene lost 3 bases, with 12 bases spanning the gap. The germline V gene encodes CDR1 LNHNV and CDR2 YYDKDF (reference sequence). This CDR3 is 15 amino acids long. The CDR3, as DNA: TGTGCCACCAGCAGAGCGCCAGGGTTGGACTATGGCTACACCTTC. Translating it yields CATSRAPGLDYGYTF.

The chain links TRBV27 to TRBJ2-7; 15 nucleotides agree with TRBD2. Trimming cost V 6 bases and J 1 base; bases outside gene matches: 7. The CDR3 extends over 17 amino acids. Per germline, CDR1 MNHEY and CDR2 SMNVEV (reference sequence). Here the CDR3 reads CASSTGTSGRFSYEQYF. CDR3 in DNA: TGTGCCAGCAGCACCGGGACTAGCGGGAGGTTTTCCTACGAGCAGTACTTC.

The chain recombines TRBV6-2 or TRBV6-3 with TRBJ1-2, with D unclear. Germline V lookup: CDR1 MNHEY, CDR2 SVGEGT. V lost 4 bases and J 2 bases, leaving 20 bases between the germline ends. The CDR3 totals 17 residues. The CDR3 DNA reads as TGTGCCAGCAGTTTGACCTACAGCACCGAAGCCAACTATGGCTACACCTTC. It yields the protein CASSLTYSTEANYGYTF.

The rearrangement links TRBV7-2 to TRBJ2-4; 8 nucleotides align to TRBD1. The CDR3 is 13 residues long. CDR1 SGHTA and CDR2 FQGNSA come from the germline V gene. J was trimmed by 8 bases and V by 4 bases; bases with no gene match: 4. CDR3 bases: TGTGCCAGCAGCTGGTCGACAGGGGACATTCAGTACTTC. It codes for CASSWSTGDIQYF.

The chain uses TRBV4-1 and TRBJ2-5; 12 bases fit TRBD2. Germline trimming cut 2 bases from V and 11 bases from J; bases unmatched to any gene: 12. Germline CDR1 and CDR2: MGHRA and YSYEKL. This CDR3 is 16 amino acids long. The CDR3 DNA is TGCGCCAGCAGCCAACCAGAGAGACTAGCGGGAGTTGAGCAGTACTTC. This gives the protein CASSQPERLAGVEQYF.

The rearrangement joins TRBV5-1 to TRBJ2-5; no definite D call. The CDR3 is 13 amino acids. V dropped 0 bases and J dropped 6 bases, with 9 bases sitting between them. The germline CDR1 and CDR2 sequences are SGHRS and YFSETQ. CDR3 nucleotides: TGCGCCAGCAGCTTGGGGCCGACACAGACCCAGTACTTC. Translating it yields CASSLGPTQTQYF.

This clonotype was observed a handful of times. V gene TRBV5-1 combines with J gene TRBJ1-1; 10 nucleotides match TRBD1. V lost 0 bases to trimming and J lost 6 bases; unmatched junction nucleotides: 14. Germline assignment: CDR1 SGHRS and CDR2 YFSETQ. This CDR3 is built from 18 residues. In DNA form, the CDR3 reads TGCGCCAGCAGCTTGGGGGACTTTGCGGGACAGGGGTATGCTGAAGCTTTCTTT. Protein: CASSLGDFAGQGYAEAFF.

This chain joins TRBV4-2 and TRBJ1-6; D not resolved. Germline V gives CDR1 LGHNA, CDR2 YNFKEQ. Trimming pared 0 bases from V and 10 bases from J, leaving 13 bases between. The CDR3 is 15 residues long. The CDR3 coding sequence is TGTGCCAGCAGCCAAGAATTAGACTCTTTCTCACCCCTCCACTTT. Protein sequence: CASSQELDSFSPLHF.

In this sample, this clonotype turned up a few times. V usage is TRBV4-2 and J usage is TRBJ1-2; no clear D. Germline values: CDR1 LGHNA, CDR2 YNFKEQ. The CDR3 is 15 residues long. Trimming removed 3 bases at V and 2 bases at J, with 13 bases between. The CDR3 coding sequence is TGTGCCAGCAGCCACTCCGGCCCCGGCAACTATGGCTACACCTTC. Translation: CASSHSGPGNYGYTF.

This clonotype was seen a handful of times. The DNA of the CDR3 is TGTGCCAGCAGCATCCAGGAGAGATGGAACAATGAGCAGTTCTTC. Its protein is CASSIQERWNNEQFF. The rearrangement links TRBV7-9 to TRBJ2-1; D remains ambiguous. V was cut by 5 bases and J by 5 bases, with 16 bases left in between. This CDR3 is 15 amino acids long. CDR1 is SEHNR and CDR2 is FQNEAQ in the germline V gene (reference sequence).